The 3 T cell receptor beta chains below all came from one sample that was sequenced in a study of blood T cells in healthy people across ages (dated by TCRdb to about 2015). Libraries were constructed by 5' RACE. The instrument was an Illumina HiSeq 2500. The second PCR ran for about 7 to 11 cycles and used a J-beta primer mix along with a sample-barcoded 5' primer. The raw public data were reprocessed by TCRdb itself: fastp quality trimming at Q25, MiXCR clonotype calling, in-frame beta chains only. For every CDR3 protein sequence, its rows merge into one entry that carries the most common genes and DNA. Within this sample are fewer than 700,000 distinct CDR3 sequences, with roughly 43% of them counted one time only. The ten largest clones capture around 32% of the sample. The specimen sequenced was blood. The receptors derive from a man aged 80 or over in good health.

The rearrangement uses TRBV5-1 and TRBJ1-1, with a weak D call TRBD1 (5 bases). V was shortened by 6 bases and J by 1 base, with 13 bases between the two germline ends. CDR3 length: 14 residues. Looked up from germline, CDR1 is SGHRS and CDR2 is YFSETQ. This CDR3 reads CASKAREENTEAFF. CDR3 DNA sequence: TGCGCCAGCAAGGCCAGGGAGGAGAACACTGAAGCTTTCTTT.

Turning to this clonotype: This may be a read error: a much more frequent sequence differs by one nucleotide. The chain uses TRBV2 and TRBJ2-7, with D possibly TRBD1 on 6 matching bases. Germline CDR1 reads SNHLY; CDR2 reads FYNNEI. The length of the CDR3 is 15 residues. V lost 0 bases to trimming and J lost 3 bases, with 12 bases between them. CDR3: CASSEAPDRCYEQYF. Here the CDR3 DNA reads TGTGCCAGCAGTGAAGCCCCGGACAGATGCTACGAGCAGTACTTC.

Worth noting for this clonotype: A much larger clone differs by one base, so this may be a read error. The genes are TRBV3-1 and TRBJ2-5; maybe TRBD2 (6 bases). Trimming took off 0 bases at V and 13 bases at J, with 21 bases between the two ends. The length of the CDR3 is 15 residues. Per germline, CDR1 LGHDT and CDR2 YNNKEL (reference sequence). This CDR3 reads CASSQDRRAAGPPYF. The CDR3 DNA reads as TGTGCCAGCAGCCAAGATAGAAGAGCGGCGGGGCCCCCGTACTTC.